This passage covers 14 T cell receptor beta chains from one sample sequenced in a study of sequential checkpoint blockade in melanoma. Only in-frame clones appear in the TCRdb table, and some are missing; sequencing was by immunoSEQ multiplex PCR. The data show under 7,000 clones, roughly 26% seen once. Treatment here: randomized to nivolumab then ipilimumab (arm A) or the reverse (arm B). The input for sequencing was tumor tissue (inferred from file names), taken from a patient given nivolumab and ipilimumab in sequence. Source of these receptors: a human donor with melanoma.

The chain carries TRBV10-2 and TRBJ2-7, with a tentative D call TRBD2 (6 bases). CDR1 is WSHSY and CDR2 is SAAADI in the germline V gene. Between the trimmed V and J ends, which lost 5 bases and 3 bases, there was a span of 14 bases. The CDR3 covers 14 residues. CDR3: CASSPALALYEQYF. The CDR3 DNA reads TGCGCCAGCAGTCCCGCGCTAGCGCTCTACGAGCAGTACTTC.

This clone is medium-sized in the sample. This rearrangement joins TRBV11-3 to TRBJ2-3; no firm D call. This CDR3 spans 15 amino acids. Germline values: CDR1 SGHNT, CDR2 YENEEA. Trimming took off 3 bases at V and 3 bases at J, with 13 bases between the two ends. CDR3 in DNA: TGTGCCAGCAGCTTTGGATCCGCCGGGACAGATACGCAGTATTTT. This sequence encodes CASSFGSAGTDTQYF.

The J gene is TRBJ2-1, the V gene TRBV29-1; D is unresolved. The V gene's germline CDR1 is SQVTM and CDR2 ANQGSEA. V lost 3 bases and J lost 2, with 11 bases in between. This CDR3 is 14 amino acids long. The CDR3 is CSVEGLPPYNEQFF. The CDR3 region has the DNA TGCAGCGTTGAGGGCTTGCCCCCCTACAATGAGCAGTTCTTC.

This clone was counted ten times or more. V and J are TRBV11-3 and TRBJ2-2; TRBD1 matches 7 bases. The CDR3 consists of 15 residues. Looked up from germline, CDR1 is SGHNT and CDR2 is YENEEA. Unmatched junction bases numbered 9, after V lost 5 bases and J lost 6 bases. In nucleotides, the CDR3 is TGTGCCAGCAGCACAGGGGCAACGGGCGCCGGGGAGCTGTTTTTT. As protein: CASSTGATGAGELFF.

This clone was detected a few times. Written as DNA, the CDR3 is TGTGCCAGCAGTTTCCGGCAAGTCGGGCAAGAGACCCAGTACTTC. This sequence encodes CASSFRQVGQETQYF. The rearrangement links TRBV28 to TRBJ2-5; D remains unclear. The CDR3 contains 15 residues. Germline V gene data show CDR1 as MDHEN and CDR2 as SYDVKM. V lost 3 bases to trimming and J lost 2 bases, with 13 bases between them.

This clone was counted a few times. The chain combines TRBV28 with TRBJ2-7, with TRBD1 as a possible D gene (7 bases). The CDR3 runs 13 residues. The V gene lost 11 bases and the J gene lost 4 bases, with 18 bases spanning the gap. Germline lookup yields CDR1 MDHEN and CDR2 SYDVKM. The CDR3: CAGGGTDIYEQYF. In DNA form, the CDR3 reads TGTGCCGGTGGGGGGACAGACATTTACGAGCAGTACTTC. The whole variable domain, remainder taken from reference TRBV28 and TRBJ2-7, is DVKVTQSSRYLVKRTGEKVFLECVQDMDHENMFWYRQDPGLGLRLIYFSYDVKMKEKGDIPEGYSVSREKKERFSLILESASTNQTSMYLCAGGGTDIYEQYFGPGTRLTVT.

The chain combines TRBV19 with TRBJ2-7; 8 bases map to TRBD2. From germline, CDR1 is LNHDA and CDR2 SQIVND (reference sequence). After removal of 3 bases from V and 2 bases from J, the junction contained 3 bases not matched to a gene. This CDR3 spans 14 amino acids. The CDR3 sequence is CASSIGRVPYEQYF. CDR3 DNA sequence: TGTGCCAGTAGTATCGGGAGGGTCCCCTACGAGCAGTACTTC.

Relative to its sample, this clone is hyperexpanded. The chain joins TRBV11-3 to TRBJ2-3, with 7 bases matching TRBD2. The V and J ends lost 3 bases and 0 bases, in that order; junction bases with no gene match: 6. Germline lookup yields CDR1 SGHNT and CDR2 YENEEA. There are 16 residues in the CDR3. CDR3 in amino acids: CASSFGPSGSTDTQYF. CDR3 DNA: TGTGCCAGCAGCTTCGGGCCTAGCGGAAGCACAGATACGCAGTATTTT. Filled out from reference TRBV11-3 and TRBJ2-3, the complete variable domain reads EAGVVQSPRYKIIEKKQPVAFWCNPISGHNTLYWYLQNLGQGPELLIRYENEEAVDDSQLPKDRFSAERLKGVDSTLKIQPAELGDSAVYLCASSFGPSGSTDTQYFGPGTRLTVL.

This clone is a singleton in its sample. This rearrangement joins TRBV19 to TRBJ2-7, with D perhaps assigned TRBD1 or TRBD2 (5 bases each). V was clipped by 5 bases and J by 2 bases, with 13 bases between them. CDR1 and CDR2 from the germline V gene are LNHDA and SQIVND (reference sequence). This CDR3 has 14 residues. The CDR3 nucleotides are TGTGCCAGTAGTCCCCGGGACCGTCCCTACGAGCAGTACTTC. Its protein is CASSPRDRPYEQYF.

The CDR3 reads CASSEDRNQPQHF. The CDR3 DNA sequence: TGTGCCAGCAGTGAAGACAGGAATCAGCCCCAGCATTTT. The V gene is TRBV2, the J gene TRBJ1-5; tentatively, D is TRBD1 (5 bases). Trimming took 1 base from V and 4 from J, leaving 5 bases between them. The CDR3 covers 13 residues. CDR1 SNHLY and CDR2 FYNNEI come from the germline V gene.

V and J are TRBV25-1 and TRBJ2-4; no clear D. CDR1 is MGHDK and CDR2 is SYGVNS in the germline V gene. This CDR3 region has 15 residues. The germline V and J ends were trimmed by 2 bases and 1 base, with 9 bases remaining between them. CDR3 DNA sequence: TGTGCCAGCAGTGAAACGGATGGGGCCAAAAACATTCAGTACTTC. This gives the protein CASSETDGAKNIQYF. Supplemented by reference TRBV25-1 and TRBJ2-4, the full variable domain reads EADIYQTPRYLVIGTGKKITLECSQTMGHDKMYWYQQDPGMELHLIHYSYGVNSTEKGDLSSESTVSRIRTEHFPLTLESARPSHTSQYLCASSETDGAKNIQYFGAGTRLSVL.

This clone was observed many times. The CDR3 sequence: CASSLASGGEAFF. The CDR3 nucleotides read TGTGCCAGCAGCTTAGCGAGCGGGGGTGAAGCTTTCTTT. This chain connects TRBV7-4 to TRBJ1-1, with TRBD1 as a possible D gene (5 bases). The CDR3 consists of 13 residues. The germline V gene has CDR1 SGHVT and CDR2 SQSDAQ. Trimming pared 0 bases from V and 7 bases from J, leaving 9 bases between.

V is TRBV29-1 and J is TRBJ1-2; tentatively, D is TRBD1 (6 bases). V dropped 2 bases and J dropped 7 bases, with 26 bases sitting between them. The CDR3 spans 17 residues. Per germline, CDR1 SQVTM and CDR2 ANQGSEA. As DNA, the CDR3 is TGCAGCGTTGAATGGATCGTCCGGCAGGGGAGGTTTGTTGGCTACACCTTC. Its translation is CSVEWIVRQGRFVGYTF.

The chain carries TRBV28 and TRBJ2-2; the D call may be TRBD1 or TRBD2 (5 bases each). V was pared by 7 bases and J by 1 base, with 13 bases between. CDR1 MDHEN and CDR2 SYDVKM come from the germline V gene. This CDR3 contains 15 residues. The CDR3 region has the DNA TGTGCCAGCAAGACCGGGACCAGGAACACCGGGGAGCTGTTTTTT. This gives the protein CASKTGTRNTGELFF. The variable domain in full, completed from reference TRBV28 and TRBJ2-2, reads DVKVTQSSRYLVKRTGEKVFLECVQDMDHENMFWYRQDPGLGLRLIYFSYDVKMKEKGDIPEGYSVSREKKERFSLILESASTNQTSMYLCASKTGTRNTGELFFGEGSRLTVL.